Below, 27 T cell receptor beta chains from the same sample are listed, as sequenced in a study of T cells in Graves' hyperthyroidism and ophthalmopathy. RNA transcripts yielded amplified TCR beta CDR3 regions. The HTBI primer set served for first-round RT-PCR of the TCR CDR3. TCRdb recomputed calls from the multiplex PCR reads with MiXCR, one row per CDR3 protein. Here the sample spans hundreds of thousands of distinct CDR3 sequences, roughly 40% being singletons. What was sequenced was blood. The receptors were sampled from a man younger than 35 with Graves' hyperthyroidism.

This clonotype has ten or more counts. V gene TRBV7-8 combines with J gene TRBJ1-4, with D maybe TRBD1 (5 bases). Trimming shortened V by 5 bases and J by 6 bases, and 13 bases separated the two germline ends. Per the germline V gene, CDR1 is SGHVS and CDR2 is FQNEAQ. The CDR3 length is 14 residues. The CDR3 spells CASSPRTFDEKLFF. The CDR3 region has the DNA TGTGCCAGCAGCCCACGGACATTTGATGAAAAACTGTTTTTT.

This clonotype was detected only a few times. CDR3 protein: CASSSHGTWEQYF. CDR3 coding DNA: TGCGCCAGCAGCTCCCACGGGACATGGGAGCAGTACTTC. The chain employs TRBV5-1 and TRBJ2-7; TRBD1 is a possible D gene (6 bases). Germline CDR1 is SGHRS and CDR2 is YFSETQ. The CDR3 loop spans 13 amino acids. The V end lost 3 bases, the J end lost 7 bases, and 14 bases lay between the germline ends. Based on the CDR3 plus reference TRBV5-1 and TRBJ2-7, the full variable domain is KAGVTQTPRYLIKTRGQQVTLSCSPISGHRSVSWYQQTPGQGLQFLFEYFSETQRNKGNFPGRFSGRQFSNSRSEMNVSTLELGDSALYLCASSSHGTWEQYFGPGTRLTVT.

The chain uses TRBV7-2 and TRBJ2-7, with 12 bases fitting TRBD2. Germline V gene sequence: CDR1 SGHTA, CDR2 FQGNSA. V shed 5 bases, J shed 6 bases, and the junction held 8 bases outside the gene matches. The CDR3 contains 15 residues. CDR3 coding DNA: TGTGCCAGCAGCAAGACTAGCGGGAGTCGGGGCGAGCAGTACTTC. Its protein product is CASSKTSGSRGEQYF.

This clonotype has at least ten counts. Possible read error: a much larger clone is one base away. The V gene is TRBV12-3 or TRBV12-4, the J gene TRBJ1-1; 8 nucleotides match TRBD1. The CDR3 has 14 amino acids. The ends lost 5 bases at V and 1 base at J; junction bases unmatched: 3. CDR3 DNA: TGTGCCAGCAGTCCGGGACAGGAGAACACTGAAGCTTTCTTT. It encodes CASSPGQENTEAFF.

In nucleotides, the CDR3 is TGTGCCAGCAGCTTCTCCGGGGTGCACGATCAAGAGACCCAGTACTTC. It yields the protein CASSFSGVHDQETQYF. The chain couples TRBV7-9 to TRBJ2-5; tentatively, D is TRBD2 (5 bases). Trimming took 3 bases from V and 2 from J, leaving 16 bases between them. This CDR3 has 16 amino acids. Per germline, CDR1 SEHNR and CDR2 FQNEAQ (reference sequence). Together with reference TRBV7-9 and TRBJ2-5, the CDR3 gives the full variable domain: DTGVSQNPRHKITKRGQNVTFRCDPISEHNRLYWYRQTLGQGPEFLTYFQNEAQLEKSRLLSDRFSAERPKGSFSTLEIQRTEQGDSAMYLCASSFSGVHDQETQYFGPGTRLLVL.

The chain joins TRBV20-1 to TRBJ2-5; 14 bases agree with TRBD2. This CDR3 has 15 residues. Germline values: CDR1 DFQATT, CDR2 SNEGSKA (reference sequence). V lost 5 bases to trimming and J lost 5 bases; unmatched junction nucleotides: 7. In nucleotides, the CDR3 is TGCAGTGCTGCCCCGGGACTAGCGGGGGCGGAGACCCAGTACTTC. Residues: CSAAPGLAGAETQYF.

V gene TRBV11-2 combines with J gene TRBJ2-5; TRBD1 matches at 7 bases. The J segment lost 1 base and the V segment lost 8 bases, leaving 7 bases of the junction unmatched. CDR3 length equals 14 residues. Germline V gene lookup returns CDR1 SGHAT and CDR2 FQNNGV. In DNA, the CDR3 is TGTGCCAGCGCGCCCGGGACAGCCCAAGAGACCCAGTACTTC. This gives the protein CASAPGTAQETQYF.

This clonotype was detected ten times or more. V and J are TRBV7-2 and TRBJ1-2, with a weak D call TRBD1 (5 bases). This CDR3 is built from 14 residues. From germline, CDR1 is SGHTA and CDR2 FQGNSA. Trimming removed 5 bases from V and 8 bases from J, with 18 bases in between. This CDR3 is CASSTVRGSAGYTF. Written as DNA, the CDR3 is TGTGCCAGCAGCACCGTTAGGGGCTCGGCGGGCTACACCTTC.

This clonotype was seen repeatedly, ten times or more. This sequence joins TRBV7-3 and TRBJ1-1; a possible D gene is TRBD1 (6 bases). Germline CDR1 SGHTA, CDR2 FQGTGA. V shed 5 bases and J shed 3 bases, with 13 bases lying between them. This CDR3 comprises 14 residues. The CDR3 reads CASSRGPLDTEAFF. CDR3 DNA: TGTGCCAGCAGCCGGGGGCCATTAGACACTGAAGCTTTCTTT.

In this sample, this clonotype turned up many times. The rearrangement uses TRBV9 and TRBJ1-1; TRBD1 matches at 10 bases. The CDR3 totals 15 residues. CDR1 is SGDLS and CDR2 is YYNGEE in the germline V gene. J was trimmed by 4 bases and V by 3 bases; bases with no gene match: 6. Here the CDR3 DNA reads TGTGCCAGCAGCGCCCCGGGACAGGGGACCACTGAAGCTTTCTTT. Protein: CASSAPGQGTTEAFF. The full variable domain, rest sourced from reference TRBV9 and TRBJ1-1, is DSGVTQTPKHLITATGQRVTLRCSPRSGDLSVYWYQQSLDQGLQFLIQYYNGEERAKGNILERFSAQQFPDLHSELNLSSLELGDSALYFCASSAPGQGTTEAFFGQGTRLTVV.

This clonotype was found many times. The genes are TRBV13 and TRBJ1-1, with 8 nucleotides matching TRBD1. CDR1 is PRHDT and CDR2 is FYEKMQ in the germline V gene (reference sequence). V gave up 5 bases and J gave up 3 bases; unmatched junction bases: 8. This CDR3 comprises 15 residues. The DNA for the CDR3 is TGTGCCAGCAGCCAACCCAGGGGGCTGGACACTGAAGCTTTCTTT. Translating gives CASSQPRGLDTEAFF.

The chain couples TRBV7-8 to TRBJ1-4, with D possibly matching TRBD1 (5 bases). The CDR3 consists of 16 residues. With 3 bases removed from V and 4 bases from J, the gap between germline ends came to 15 bases. Germline V CDR1 and CDR2: SGHVS, FQNEAQ. CDR3: CASSFGLGGFNEKLFF. The CDR3 nucleotides read TGTGCCAGCAGCTTTGGTCTCGGGGGTTTTAATGAAAAACTGTTTTTT.

About this clonotype: Given a much more abundant clone one base away, this may be a read error. The chain joins TRBV7-9 to TRBJ1-3; D remains ambiguous. Germline V gene sequence: CDR1 SEHNR, CDR2 FQNEAQ (reference sequence). CDR3 length: 11 residues. CDR3 sequence reads: CACETGDTIYF. The CDR3 region has the DNA TGTGCCTGCGAGACTGGAGACACCATATATTTT.

This chain links TRBV2 with TRBJ2-1; maybe TRBD2 (5 bases). This CDR3 is 12 amino acids long. V was cut by 7 bases and J by 9 bases, with 13 bases left in between. Germline V gives CDR1 SNHLY, CDR2 FYNNEI. The DNA for the CDR3 is TGTGCCAGCAATGGTGCGGGCCCTGAGCAGTTCTTC. Translated: CASNGAGPEQFF.

This clonotype was picked up a small number of times. CDR3 amino acids: CSAREAGGGSEQYF. The CDR3 nucleotides are TGCAGTGCTAGGGAAGCGGGGGGGGGAAGCGAGCAGTACTTC. This chain uses TRBV20-1 with TRBJ2-7; 10 bases line up with TRBD2. V was pared by 3 bases and J by 6 bases, with 8 bases of the junction left unmatched. Per the germline V gene, CDR1 is DFQATT and CDR2 is SNEGSKA (reference sequence). This CDR3 has 14 residues.

The chain is built from TRBV6-5 and TRBJ2-2; possible D gene TRBD1, 5 bases. The V gene's germline CDR1 is MNHEY and CDR2 SVGAGI. Trimming took 2 bases from V and 7 from J, leaving 11 bases between them. This CDR3 has 14 residues. CDR3 coding DNA: TGTGCCAGCAGTTACGCCCAGGGCGTCGGGGAGCTGTTTTTT. This translates into CASSYAQGVGELFF.

The sample holds many counts of this clonotype. The genes are TRBV6-4 and TRBJ1-2, with D unclear. V lost 0 bases and J lost 4, with 6 bases in between. Germline V CDR1 and CDR2: MRHNA, SNTAGT. The CDR3 sequence is 13 residues long. This CDR3 reads CASSDSTGYGYTF. In nucleotides, the CDR3 is TGTGCCAGCAGTGACTCGACGGGCTATGGCTACACCTTC.

This clonotype was counted a single time. The gene calls are TRBV2 and TRBJ2-3; TRBD1 matches 7 bases. Germline-derived CDR1 and CDR2 are SNHLY and FYNNEI. With 1 base clipped from V and 6 bases from J, the junction kept 7 bases outside the gene matches. This CDR3 spans 15 amino acids. The CDR3 region has the DNA TGTGCCAGCAGTGAAGGGACAGGCCTAGGGGATACGCAGTATTTT. This sequence encodes CASSEGTGLGDTQYF.

Regarding this clonotype: Being one base from a much bigger clone, this may be a read error. The V gene is TRBV19, the J gene TRBJ1-1, with 7 bases aligning to TRBD1. Germline V CDR1 and CDR2: LNHDA, SQIVND (reference sequence). J was trimmed by 0 bases and V by 11 bases; bases with no gene match: 12. The CDR3 spans 15 residues. The CDR3, as DNA: TGTGCCGGTATTCTCTCAGGACAGGTGAACACTGAAGCTTTCTTT. Amino acids: CAGILSGQVNTEAFF. The complete variable domain, with remaining parts taken from reference TRBV19 and TRBJ1-1, reads DGGITQSPKYLFRKEGQNVTLSCEQNLNHDAMYWYRQDPGQGLRLIYYSQIVNDFQKGDIAEGYSVSREKKESFPLTVTSAQKNPTAFYLCAGILSGQVNTEAFFGQGTRLTVV.

DNA for the CDR3: TGTGCCAGCAGTCCAGCCGGGACAGACACTGAAGCTTTCTTT. Its translation is CASSPAGTDTEAFF. V gene TRBV12-3 or TRBV12-4 combines with J gene TRBJ1-1; TRBD1 aligns across 7 bases. Trimming at V came to 5 bases and at J to 3 bases, leaving 6 bases not matched to a gene. The CDR3 is made up of 14 amino acids.

This sequence joins TRBV12-3 or TRBV12-4 and TRBJ2-5, with D perhaps TRBD1 (5 bases). V lost 8 bases and J lost 4, with 20 bases in between. The CDR3 totals 15 residues. As DNA, the CDR3 is TGTGCCAGCGCCATACAGGACCGATGGCCAGAGACCCAGTACTTC. This encodes CASAIQDRWPETQYF.

This clonotype was observed a few times. This chain joins TRBV20-1 and TRBJ1-4; 10 bases map to TRBD1. CDR1 and CDR2 (germline): DFQATT, SNEGSKA (reference sequence). With 1 base clipped from V and 8 bases from J, the junction kept 10 bases outside the gene matches. The CDR3 runs to 16 residues. CDR3 sequence (DNA): TGCAGTGCTAGAGTCGTGACAGGGGGCCTGAACGAAAAACTGTTTTTT. Translation gives CSARVVTGGLNEKLFF.

Regarding this clonotype: This may be a read error, as it is one base from a much larger clone. This chain joins TRBV29-1 and TRBJ2-7; D possibly corresponds to TRBD1 (5 bases). The CDR3 covers 15 residues. Germline CDR1 is SQVTM and CDR2 is ANQGSEA. V was clipped by 3 bases and J by 0 bases, with 15 bases between them. Written as DNA, the CDR3 is TGCAGCGTTGAGTGGGGCGAACTGGCCTCCTACGAGCAGTACTTC. It specifies CSVEWGELASYEQYF.

The chain recombines TRBV5-4 with TRBJ2-5; 10 bases are shared with TRBD2. The CDR3 length is 14 residues. V shed 7 bases and J 5 bases; nucleotides not matched to a gene: 8. CDR1 is SGHNT, CDR2 YYREEE, per germline (reference sequence). The CDR3 nucleotides are TGTGCCAGCCGGGCTAGCGGGGGTCCCGAGACCCAGTACTTC. Its translation: CASRASGGPETQYF.

About this clonotype itself: This CDR3 fails to terminate in the conserved phenylalanine or tryptophan, so it likely reflects a read error. The chain recombines TRBV2 with TRBJ1-6, with 9 nucleotides matching TRBD1. With 5 bases clipped from V and 8 bases from J, the junction kept 4 bases outside the gene matches. Germline V gives CDR1 SNHLY, CDR2 FYNNEI. This CDR3 is built from 14 residues. CDR3 protein: CASSLTGGDSPLHS. The DNA for the CDR3 is TGTGCCAGCAGTTTGACAGGGGGAGATTCACCCCTCCACTCT.

The table lists this clonotype with many counts. The genes are TRBV20-1 and TRBJ2-7; TRBD1 or TRBD2 may be the D gene (6 bases each). Germline CDR1 is DFQATT and CDR2 is SNEGSKA (reference sequence). This CDR3 spans 11 amino acids. The V and J ends lost 7 bases and 3 bases respectively, with 10 bases between them. DNA of the CDR3: TGCAGTGTACAGGGACTCTACGAGCAGTACTTC. Its translation is CSVQGLYEQYF.

The CDR3 DNA reads as TGTGCCATCAGTGAGTCTATACTAACCCGACGCTACCTTAATTCACCCCTCCACTTT. This translates into CAISESILTRRYLNSPLHF. The chain links TRBV10-3 to TRBJ1-6; D gene uncertain. Per the germline V gene, CDR1 is ENHRY and CDR2 is SYGVKD. This CDR3 is built from 19 residues. Trimming left V 0 bases short and J 6 bases short, with 21 bases between.